The present entry profiles one TCR beta chain with its context. The CDR3 extends over 16 amino acids. V trimming: 2 bases; J trimming: 0 bases; junction bases outside the gene matches: 3. Germline values: CDR1 MNHEY, CDR2 SMNVEV (reference sequence). The sample is drawn from a study of blood T cell repertoires in COVID-19. Study-level information: The cDNA or gDNA used as material had been derived from T cells, B-cell-depleted T cells, or PBMCs.

Assignments of participants to cohorts depended upon their own reported clinical history. Sequenced by immunoSEQ multiplex PCR; TCRdb stores in-frame clones only, minus some. The table shows hundreds of thousands of clones, with 75% to 85% occurring only once. The chain recombines TRBV27 with TRBJ1-2, with 10 bases matching TRBD1. The source material was PBMCs or T cells enriched from blood (not recorded which). The clonotype comes from a woman aged 45-59 years with acute COVID-19. Here the CDR3 DNA reads TGTGCCAGCAGTTTAAGACAGGGGGCATCTAACTATGGCTACACCTTC. It codes for CASSLRQGASNYGYTF.